The present T cell receptor beta chain was sequenced within a study of circulating and synovial CD4+ cells in juvenile arthritis. Overall study results and limits: Bulk blood CD4 samples held at least an order of magnitude more or fewer genomes than CPL. Circulating pathogenic-like and bulk T cells looked alike by Vbeta family usage.

On this clone itself: Antigen unknown.

TCRdb's copy holds only in-frame clones and misses some; the assay was immunoSEQ multiplex PCR. Among 25,000 to 35,000 clones listed, about 93% were seen once. This TCR derives from a human donor with juvenile idiopathic arthritis. Sequencing input: CD4+ T cells from blood.

CDR3 nucleotide sequence: TGTGCCATCAGTGCCAGGGAAGCATACGAGCAGTACTTC. This sequence encodes CAISAREAYEQYF. The rearrangement uses TRBV10-3 and TRBJ2-7; D is possibly TRBD1 (5 bases). The ends were cut back, 4 bases at V and 4 bases at J, with 11 bases in the middle. This CDR3 has 13 amino acids. Germline V gene data show CDR1 as ENHRY and CDR2 as SYGVKD.